This T cell receptor (beta chain) is drawn from a study of blood T cell repertoires in COVID-19. For the study at large: The origin of the acute and convalescent COVID-19 samples was the United States, Italy and Spain. Sources were T cells, B-cell-depleted T cells, or PBMCs; the material itself was cDNA or gDNA.

Authors' analysis steps: Reference gene primers were amplified, and this amplification served to estimate nucleated cell counts. The repertoire was sequenced with immunoSEQ multiplex PCR; TCRdb's copy has only in-frame clones and lacks some. The D gene and trimming were derived from the DNA, and the V and J assignments and clone size from that table. The sample yields 130,000 to 150,000 clones, about 86% seen once. Germline-derived CDR1 and CDR2 are LGHDT and YNNKEL (reference sequence). V shed 3 bases and J shed 2 bases, with 14 bases lying between them. This CDR3 region has 15 residues. The sample comprised peripheral blood. The receptor comes from a human donor in a cohort sampled during active COVID-19. J is TRBJ2-7 and V is TRBV3-1 (or the pseudogene TRBV3-2), with D possibly TRBD2 on 6 matching bases. CDR3 sequence reads: CASSHTTRRAYEQYF. The CDR3 coding sequence is TGTGCCAGCAGCCACACTACCCGGAGGGCCTACGAGCAGTACTTC.